Shown below are 23 T cell receptor beta chains from a single sample sequenced in a study of cytomegalovirus exposure and HLA in healthy donors. PCR amplification relied on 60 Vbeta primers (plus 13 Jbeta primers). Assay used: immunoSEQ multiplex PCR; TCRdb lists only in-frame clones, some missing. This sample yields roughly 200,000 clones, of which about 9% are seen a single time; 1% to 1.5% belongs to the top ten. Material: PBMCs. These receptor sequences come from a woman aged 25 to 39 in good health and CMV-seropositive.

This clone came up a few times. The genes are TRBV19 and TRBJ2-1, with 8 bases fitting TRBD2. The germline CDR1 and CDR2 sequences are LNHDA and SQIVND (reference sequence). V gave up 6 bases and J gave up 0 bases; unmatched junction bases: 19. This CDR3 has 20 amino acids. The chain's CDR3 is CASRSPGLGHPASSYNEQFF. The CDR3 DNA reads as TGTGCCAGTAGATCGCCGGGACTAGGGCATCCAGCGAGCTCCTACAATGAGCAGTTCTTC. Variable domain in full (rest from reference TRBV19 and TRBJ2-1): DGGITQSPKYLFRKEGQNVTLSCEQNLNHDAMYWYRQDPGQGLRLIYYSQIVNDFQKGDIAEGYSVSREKKESFPLTVTSAQKNPTAFYLCASRSPGLGHPASSYNEQFFGPGTRLTVL.

This clone has only a few counts. The chain recombines TRBV4-2 with TRBJ2-7; 8 bases line up with TRBD1. Unmatched junction bases numbered 3, after V lost 2 bases and J lost 3 bases. The CDR3 has 14 residues. Per the germline V gene, CDR1 is LGHNA and CDR2 is YNFKEQ. The CDR3 reads CASSQPGQGYEQYF. Written as DNA, the CDR3 is TGTGCCAGCAGCCAACCCGGACAGGGCTACGAGCAGTACTTC.

V gene TRBV7-8 combines with J gene TRBJ2-1; D might be TRBD2 (6 bases). Trimming shortened V by 5 bases and J by 4 bases, and 9 bases separated the two germline ends. This CDR3 has 13 residues. The germline V gene has CDR1 SGHVS and CDR2 FQNEAQ. The CDR3 DNA follows: TGTGCCAGCAGCCGGGACTTTTACAATGAGCAGTTCTTC. This translates into CASSRDFYNEQFF.

V and J are TRBV7-8 and TRBJ2-7, with D perhaps TRBD2 (6 bases). V was clipped by 5 bases and J by 0 bases, with 14 bases between them. The V gene's germline CDR1 is SGHVS and CDR2 FQNEAQ. This CDR3 is built from 15 residues. The DNA for the CDR3 is TGTGCCAGCAGCCCTGCGCTAGCGCTCTCCTACGAGCAGTACTTC. Amino acid sequence: CASSPALALSYEQYF.

The CDR3 region has the DNA TGTGCCAGCAGCGCCATAGGGGCCGCAAGGACCGGGGAGCTGTTTTTT. It encodes CASSAIGAARTGELFF. The chain is built from TRBV7-8 and TRBJ2-2, with D possibly TRBD1 on 5 matching bases. Germline CDR1 reads SGHVS; CDR2 reads FQNEAQ. The V end lost 5 bases, the J end lost 5 bases, and 18 bases lay between the germline ends. The CDR3 sequence is 16 residues long.

The gene calls are TRBV18 and TRBJ2-4; D is possibly TRBD1 (7 bases). Germline values: CDR1 KGHSH, CDR2 LQKENI. This CDR3 spans 15 amino acids. V lost 4 bases and J 10 bases, leaving 20 bases between the germline ends. The CDR3 spells CASSRGAGLQGIQYF. The CDR3 bases are TGTGCCAGCTCACGCGGGGCAGGACTACAGGGGATTCAGTACTTC.

V usage is TRBV2 and J usage is TRBJ2-1, with 8 bases matching TRBD2. Germline V CDR1 and CDR2: SNHLY, FYNNEI. V lost 6 bases, J lost 0 bases, and 1 base stayed unmatched. The CDR3 contains 14 residues. The CDR3 region has the DNA TGTGCCAGCAGCGGGACTAGCTCCTACAATGAGCAGTTCTTC. Encoded protein: CASSGTSSYNEQFF.

The rearrangement links TRBV9 to TRBJ2-3, with a tentative D call TRBD2 (5 bases). Trimming left V 4 bases short and J 4 bases short, with 19 bases between. The germline CDR1 and CDR2 sequences are SGDLS and YYNGEE. This CDR3 is 16 amino acids long. The CDR3 DNA reads as TGTGCCAGCAGCTCGGGGTCAGCAGGTAGCGCAGATACGCAGTATTTT. Residues: CASSSGSAGSADTQYF.

This clone was counted a few times. This chain links TRBV13 with TRBJ2-7; 11 bases agree with TRBD2. Germline V CDR1 and CDR2: PRHDT, FYEKMQ (reference sequence). V shed 5 bases and J 12 bases; nucleotides not matched to a gene: 15. This CDR3 has 15 residues. The CDR3 is CASSHLGTSGPWRYF. As DNA, the CDR3 is TGTGCCAGCAGCCACCTAGGGACTAGCGGCCCATGGCGGTACTTC.

The genes are TRBV19 and TRBJ1-5; TRBD1 is a possible D gene (6 bases). This CDR3 has 13 amino acids. Per germline, CDR1 LNHDA and CDR2 SQIVND (reference sequence). V shed 5 bases and J shed 7 bases, with 12 bases lying between them. CDR3 amino acids: CASSAIRGQPQHF. CDR3 DNA sequence: TGTGCCAGTAGTGCAATAAGGGGGCAGCCCCAGCATTTT.

The chain uses TRBV14 and TRBJ2-3; perhaps TRBD2 as D (6 bases). Trimming pared 1 base from V and 12 bases from J, leaving 8 bases between. CDR3 length equals 11 residues. Germline CDR1 is SGHDN and CDR2 is FVKESK. The CDR3 nucleotides are TGTGCCAGCAGCCAAGGGCGGGGACAGTATTTT. Amino acids: CASSQGRGQYF.

This rearrangement joins TRBV2 to TRBJ2-3; D might be TRBD1 (6 bases). Germline values: CDR1 SNHLY, CDR2 FYNNEI. The germline V and J ends were trimmed by 4 bases and 6 bases, with 14 bases remaining between them. The CDR3 is made up of 14 amino acids. The CDR3 is CASSGSRGYDTQYF. The CDR3 DNA follows: TGTGCCAGCAGTGGGTCTAGGGGGTATGATACGCAGTATTTT.

This clone was detected only a few times. This sequence joins TRBV6-5 and TRBJ1-4; D is perhaps TRBD1 (5 bases). Per the germline V gene, CDR1 is MNHEY and CDR2 is SVGAGI. This CDR3 has 13 residues. V was shortened by 8 bases and J by 6 bases, with 13 bases between the two germline ends. CDR3 loop: CASSGAGDEKLFF. CDR3 nucleotide sequence: TGTGCCAGCTCTGGTGCGGGGGATGAAAAACTGTTTTTT.

This clone has a handful of counts. This sequence joins TRBV7-9 and TRBJ2-7; tentative D call: TRBD1 (5 bases). The CDR3 totals 14 residues. Trimming pared 5 bases from V and 0 bases from J, leaving 11 bases between. The germline CDR1 and CDR2 sequences are SEHNR and FQNEAQ (reference sequence). The CDR3: CASSADSSSYEQYF. The CDR3 bases are TGTGCCAGCAGCGCAGACAGTTCCTCCTACGAGCAGTACTTC.

This clone was detected a few times. The identical CDR3 is also encoded by other nucleotide sequences in the sample. The rearrangement links TRBV6-5 to TRBJ1-1, with 8 nucleotides matching TRBD1. J gave up 9 bases and V 5 bases, and 2 bases lay outside the gene matches. Germline assignment: CDR1 MNHEY and CDR2 SVGAGI. This CDR3 is built from 11 residues. The CDR3 DNA reads TGTGCCAGCAGTGGACAGGGAAAAGCTTTCTTT. This sequence encodes CASSGQGKAFF.

The sample holds a few counts of this clone. This rearrangement joins TRBV5-1 to TRBJ1-4, with 12 bases aligning to TRBD1. V lost 4 bases to trimming and J lost 5 bases; unmatched junction nucleotides: 9. CDR3 size: 17 residues. CDR1 SGHRS and CDR2 YFSETQ come from the germline V gene. The CDR3 DNA sequence: TGCGCCAGCAGCCGGGACAGGGGGCCTGGGGGGAATGAAAAACTGTTTTTT. Encoded protein: CASSRDRGPGGNEKLFF.

The V and J genes are TRBV19 and TRBJ2-1, with 15 bases aligning to TRBD2. The CDR3 runs to 15 residues. Germline CDR1 and CDR2: LNHDA and SQIVND (reference sequence). V shed 8 bases, J shed 3 bases, and the junction held 2 bases outside the gene matches. CDR3 coding DNA: TGTGCCAGTGGACTAGCGGGGGGGGTCTACAATGAGCAGTTCTTC. This gives the protein CASGLAGGVYNEQFF.

The chain uses TRBV5-1 and TRBJ2-2; 14 nucleotides line up with TRBD2. V was pared by 3 bases and J by 2 bases, with 6 bases of the junction left unmatched. Germline CDR1 reads SGHRS; CDR2 reads YFSETQ. The CDR3 contains 18 residues. Here the CDR3 DNA reads TGCGCCAGCAGCTCGGGACTAGCGGGAGTTACCAACACCGGGGAGCTGTTTTTT. It yields the protein CASSSGLAGVTNTGELFF.

V usage is TRBV2 and J usage is TRBJ2-2; TRBD2 aligns across 9 bases. The CDR3 runs to 17 residues. Germline V gene lookup returns CDR1 SNHLY and CDR2 FYNNEI. Trimming removed 6 bases from V and 4 bases from J; junction bases left unmatched: 12. CDR3 in amino acids: CASSLWGLAGPTGELFF. For the CDR3, the DNA is TGTGCCAGCAGCCTTTGGGGGCTAGCGGGACCCACCGGGGAGCTGTTTTTT.

The CDR3 DNA sequence: TGTGCCAGCAGTGAGGAACAGGTTTGGGGCGGGGAGCTGTTTTTT. Its translation: CASSEEQVWGGELFF. The rearrangement uses TRBV2 and TRBJ2-2, with a tentative D call TRBD1 (5 bases). Germline-derived CDR1 and CDR2 are SNHLY and FYNNEI. The CDR3 runs to 15 residues. The V end lost 3 bases, the J end lost 7 bases, and 15 bases lay between the germline ends.

The CDR3 DNA reads as TGTGCCAGTGCGGGATGGACTGATCAAGAGACCCAGTACTTC. Its protein is CASAGWTDQETQYF. The rearrangement joins TRBV2 to TRBJ2-5; D is possibly TRBD2 (6 bases). Germline V lookup: CDR1 SNHLY, CDR2 FYNNEI. Trimming pared 9 bases from V and 2 bases from J, leaving 16 bases between. The CDR3 sequence is 14 residues long.

In its sample, this clone was seen a few times. The V and J genes are TRBV7-9 and TRBJ1-3, with D maybe TRBD1 (5 bases). The CDR3 loop spans 15 amino acids. Looked up from germline, CDR1 is SEHNR and CDR2 is FQNEAQ (reference sequence). V lost 1 base to trimming and J lost 2 bases, with 9 bases between them. The DNA for the CDR3 is TGTGCCAGCAGCTTAGAACAGGTGACTGGAAACACCATATATTTT. It encodes CASSLEQVTGNTIYF. Drawing the rest from reference TRBV7-9 and TRBJ1-3, the complete variable domain is DTGVSQNPRHKITKRGQNVTFRCDPISEHNRLYWYRQTLGQGPEFLTYFQNEAQLEKSRLLSDRFSAERPKGSFSTLEIQRTEQGDSAMYLCASSLEQVTGNTIYFGEGSWLTVV.

This clone was seen more than once but under ten times. This chain uses TRBV9 with TRBJ1-2; the D is unclear. Germline-derived CDR1 and CDR2 are SGDLS and YYNGEE. The CDR3 has 14 residues. V was cut by 0 bases and J by 5 bases, with 11 bases left in between. The CDR3 DNA is TGTGCCAGCAGCGTAGTATCAGACTTTTATGGCTACACCTTC. The encoded protein is CASSVVSDFYGYTF.